Described below is a single T cell receptor beta chain sequence and its context. Germline is not matched at one junction end, which may reflect a read error. Reverse transcription of 500 to 650 ng total RNA with a constant-region primer produced TCR beta cDNA. Amplification in three nested multiplex PCR rounds with slightly modified ARM-PCR gave rise to TCR beta libraries. Each of the first two PCR rounds ran approximately 11 cycles with TRBV1-TRBV30 forward and C-beta reverse primers. MiXCR, applied by TCRdb to the multiplex PCR reads, yields one record per CDR3 protein. This sample has about 70,000 distinct CDR3 sequences; roughly three quarters occur once, and the top ten carry approximately 30%. This entry belongs to a study of tumor-infiltrating lymphocytes in primary liver carcinoma. It was from about 19-30 mg of unsorted bulk tissue that RNA and DNA were co-extracted. Among the patients, all had chronic HBV infection and none had been treated.

The CDR3 length is 14 residues. Germline loops: CDR1 SGHVS, CDR2 FQNEAQ. The sequenced sample was liver tumor tissue from sampling region 4. Subset described: tumor region T4, right-lateral pole. The sequence derives from a middle-aged man with primary liver carcinoma and hepatitis B virus infection. The chain carries TRBV7-8 and TRBJ1-5; a possible D gene is TRBD1 (5 bases). The CDR3 DNA reads TGTGCCAACAGCTCCGGGACCTTCAATCGGCTCCAGCATTTT. It is translated as CANSSGTFNRLQHF.